The 26 T cell receptor beta chains reported below all come from one sample, sequenced in a study of T cells in Graves' hyperthyroidism and ophthalmopathy. Amplified regions were TCR beta CDR3 sequences from RNA transcripts. The HTBI primer set drove a first-round RT-PCR of the TCR CDR3. TCRdb reanalysed the multiplex PCR reads using MiXCR and keeps one entry per CDR3 protein. This table holds a few hundred thousand distinct CDR3 sequences, around 14% found once. Sequencing input: blood. The receptors come from a woman under 40 with Graves' hyperthyroidism.

This clonotype was recorded a few times. This may be a read error, as it is one base from a much larger clone. J is TRBJ2-1 and V is TRBV28; 8 bases are a match to TRBD1. V trimming: 6 bases; J trimming: 4 bases; junction bases outside the gene matches: 2. This CDR3 has 13 residues. Germline assignment: CDR1 MDHEN and CDR2 SYDVKM. As DNA, the CDR3 is TGTGCCAGCAGGACAGGGGCGTACAATGAGCAGTTCTTC. It yields the protein CASRTGAYNEQFF.

This clonotype was counted many times. V and J are TRBV3-1 and TRBJ1-2; no definite D call. CDR3 size: 16 residues. Deletions cut 1 base from V and 2 bases from J, with 14 bases between. Germline V lookup: CDR1 LGHDT, CDR2 YNNKEL (reference sequence). The CDR3 loop is CASSQVGRASNYGYTF. DNA for the CDR3: TGTGCCAGCAGCCAAGTCGGTAGGGCCTCGAACTATGGCTACACCTTC.

The J gene is TRBJ2-7, the V gene TRBV7-9; 8 positions agree with TRBD1. Germline-derived CDR1 and CDR2 are SEHNR and FQNEAQ (reference sequence). The V segment lost 1 base and the J segment 2 bases; nucleotides outside the gene matches: 4. The CDR3 is 15 residues long. The CDR3 sequence is CASSLGTGRTYEQYF. The CDR3 DNA is TGTGCCAGCAGCTTAGGGACAGGGAGGACCTACGAGCAGTACTTC.

Many counts were recorded for this clonotype. The J gene is TRBJ2-3, the V gene TRBV24-1; the D is unclear. Germline CDR1 and CDR2: KGHDR and SFDVKD. Trimming shortened V by 4 bases and J by 2 bases, and 15 bases separated the two germline ends. CDR3 length: 16 amino acids. The CDR3 bases are TGTGCCACCAGTGACCCTTCGCCAGCATCCACAGATACGCAGTATTTT. Protein: CATSDPSPASTDTQYF.

The sample holds many counts of this clonotype. The V and J genes are TRBV20-1 and TRBJ1-1; unclear D gene. CDR3 size: 14 residues. V was cut by 4 bases and J by 4 bases, with 16 bases left in between. Per germline, CDR1 DFQATT and CDR2 SNEGSKA (reference sequence). The chain's CDR3 is CSATPGRIVTEAFF. CDR3 nucleotide sequence: TGCAGTGCTACTCCGGGGAGGATCGTCACTGAAGCTTTCTTT.

The V call is TRBV15, the J call TRBJ1-1, with 9 nucleotides matching TRBD1. Germline trimming cut 6 bases from V and 7 bases from J; bases unmatched to any gene: 6. This CDR3 is built from 13 residues. The germline CDR1 and CDR2 sequences are LNHNV and YYDKDF (reference sequence). CDR3 nucleotide sequence: TGTGCCACCAGTCGGGACAGGGTGCTTGAAGCTTTCTTT. It is translated as CATSRDRVLEAFF.

A few counts support this clonotype. This chain uses TRBV28 with TRBJ1-6, with 8 bases that match TRBD1. The germline V gene has CDR1 MDHEN and CDR2 SYDVKM. The CDR3 consists of 16 residues. The junction had 7 bases not matched to a gene; V was cut back by 5 bases and J by 4 bases. In nucleotides, the CDR3 is TGTGCCAGCAGTATGAACGACAGGGGTTATAATTCACCCCTCCACTTT. Protein product: CASSMNDRGYNSPLHF.

Only a few counts were recorded for this clonotype. The genes are TRBV27 and TRBJ2-2; no reliable D call. Germline V gene lookup returns CDR1 MNHEY and CDR2 SMNVEV (reference sequence). The V and J ends lost 5 bases and 1 base respectively, with 5 bases between them. This CDR3 is built from 13 residues. Here the CDR3 DNA reads TGTGCCAGCAGTCGAAAGAACACCGGGGAGCTGTTTTTT. Protein sequence: CASSRKNTGELFF.

This clonotype was found a few times. The CDR3 sequence: CASSLRLKEELFF. DNA for the CDR3: TGTGCCAGCAGCTTACGACTAAAGGAGGAGCTGTTTTTT. This chain uses TRBV7-2 with TRBJ2-2; D possibly corresponds to TRBD2 (5 bases). CDR1 is SGHTA and CDR2 is FQGNSA in the germline V gene. V lost 2 bases and J 10 bases, leaving 11 bases between the germline ends. The CDR3 covers 13 residues.

The chain combines TRBV19 with TRBJ2-2; either TRBD1 or TRBD2 may fit D (6 bases each). Trimming removed 0 bases from V and 4 bases from J, with 9 bases in between. The CDR3 is 15 residues long. Germline V gene lookup returns CDR1 LNHDA and CDR2 SQIVND (reference sequence). In DNA, the CDR3 is TGTGCCAGTAGTATAGAAGGGGGGACCACCGGGGAGCTGTTTTTT. Protein product: CASSIEGGTTGELFF. Using reference TRBV19 and TRBJ2-2 for the parts outside the CDR3, the full variable domain is DGGITQSPKYLFRKEGQNVTLSCEQNLNHDAMYWYRQDPGQGLRLIYYSQIVNDFQKGDIAEGYSVSREKKESFPLTVTSAQKNPTAFYLCASSIEGGTTGELFFGEGSRLTVL.

This clonotype was seen more than once but under ten times. A much larger clone lies a single base off, so this may be a read error. The CDR3, as DNA: TGTGCCAGCTCACCTAGAGAAGAGACCCAGTACTTC. Amino acid sequence: CASSPREETQYF. V usage is TRBV18 and J usage is TRBJ2-5, with D unclear. Per the germline V gene, CDR1 is KGHSH and CDR2 is LQKENI. Trimming cost V 3 bases and J 3 bases, with 5 bases left between them. This CDR3 has 12 residues. The full variable domain, rest sourced from reference TRBV18 and TRBJ2-5, is NAGVMQNPRHLVRRRGQEARLRCSPMKGHSHVYWYRQLPEEGLKFMVYLQKENIIDESGMPKERFSAEFPKEGPSILRIQQVVRGDSAAYFCASSPREETQYFGPGTRLLVL.

Points on this clonotype: The germline gene is not matched at one end of the junction; a read error may be the cause. This chain links TRBV7-2 with TRBJ2-7; no clear D gene. The CDR3 runs 12 residues. CDR1 is SGHTA and CDR2 is FQGNSA in the germline V gene. The CDR3 sequence: CASGLGPAEQYF. The CDR3 DNA reads TGTGCCAGCGGCTTAGGGCCCGCCGAGCAGTACTTC. The complete variable domain, with remaining parts taken from reference TRBV7-2 and TRBJ2-7, reads GAGVSQSPSNKVTEKGKDVELRCDPISGHTALYWYRQSLGQGLEFLIYFQGNSAPDKSGLPSDRFSAERTGGSVSTLTIQRTQQEDSAVYLCASGLGPAEQYFGPGTRLTVT.

The rearrangement uses TRBV3-1 and TRBJ1-1, with D perhaps TRBD1 (6 bases). Trimming removed 2 bases from V and 0 bases from J, with 22 bases in between. The CDR3 spans 19 residues. Germline V gene lookup returns CDR1 LGHDT and CDR2 YNNKEL (reference sequence). The CDR3 loop is CASSQPTPGARGMNTEAFF. In nucleotides, the CDR3 is TGTGCCAGCAGCCAACCGACCCCAGGGGCGCGTGGCATGAACACTGAAGCTTTCTTT. The full variable domain, with the rest looked up from reference TRBV3-1 and TRBJ1-1, is DTAVSQTPKYLVTQMGNDKSIKCEQNLGHDTMYWYKQDSKKFLKIMFSYNNKELIINETVPNRFSPKSPDKAHLNLHINSLELGDSAVYFCASSQPTPGARGMNTEAFFGQGTRLTVV.

V gene TRBV4-1 combines with J gene TRBJ2-1; 8 bases are shared with TRBD2. V gave up 0 bases and J gave up 3 bases; unmatched junction bases: 7. Germline CDR1 is MGHRA and CDR2 is YSYEKL. The CDR3 spans 17 residues. CDR3 bases: TGCGCCAGCAGCCAAGAGGAGAATAGCGGGGACTACAATGAGCAGTTCTTC. Protein: CASSQEENSGDYNEQFF.

This clonotype showed up just a few times. This sequence joins TRBV4-1 and TRBJ2-7; 7 bases match TRBD1. CDR1 is MGHRA and CDR2 is YSYEKL in the germline V gene. The junction had 2 bases not matched to a gene; V was cut back by 3 bases and J by 0 bases. This CDR3 region has 14 residues. The CDR3 reads CASSHGDSSYEQYF. The CDR3 nucleotides are TGCGCCAGCAGCCACGGGGACAGCTCCTACGAGCAGTACTTC.

This clonotype was found a few times. The chain couples TRBV5-1 to TRBJ2-1, with 9 bases aligning to TRBD2. Germline CDR1 and CDR2: SGHRS and YFSETQ. The V segment lost 4 bases and the J segment 4 bases; nucleotides outside the gene matches: 9. The CDR3 length is 16 residues. In nucleotides, the CDR3 is TGCGCCAGCAGCCCCACGGGTAGCGGGAGATACAATGAGCAGTTCTTC. Amino acid sequence: CASSPTGSGRYNEQFF.

V gene TRBV20-1 combines with J gene TRBJ1-1; maybe TRBD1 (6 bases). CDR1 DFQATT and CDR2 SNEGSKA come from the germline V gene (reference sequence). This CDR3 spans 16 amino acids. Between the trimmed V and J ends, which lost 3 bases and 1 base, there was a span of 18 bases. CDR3 residues: CSARWGLIGGNTEAFF. CDR3 DNA: TGCAGTGCTAGGTGGGGTTTGATAGGGGGGAACACTGAAGCTTTCTTT.

Worth noting for this clonotype: The junction does not match germline at one end; this may be a read error. The chain uses TRBV11-2 and TRBJ2-5; 9 positions match TRBD1. Germline lookup yields CDR1 SGHAT and CDR2 FQNNGV. This CDR3 contains 12 residues. The CDR3 sequence: CASSLPWTGDNF. In DNA, the CDR3 is TGTGCCAGCAGCTTACCCTGGACAGGGGACAACTTC.

The chain employs TRBV5-6 and TRBJ2-1, with TRBD2 matching 12 bases. Germline trimming cut 4 bases from V and 0 bases from J; bases unmatched to any gene: 5. CDR3 length equals 17 residues. CDR1 and CDR2 (germline): SGHDT, YYEEEE. CDR3 sequence (DNA): TGTGCCAGCAGCCTAAGGACTAGCGGGATCTCCTACAATGAGCAGTTCTTC. Translated: CASSLRTSGISYNEQFF.

The V gene is TRBV30, the J gene TRBJ2-1; 12 bases are a match to TRBD2. Germline-derived CDR1 and CDR2 are GTSNPN and SVGIG (reference sequence). V was pared by 1 base and J by 7 bases, with 5 bases of the junction left unmatched. The CDR3 extends over 15 amino acids. The CDR3 sequence is CAWSAGLAGNNEQFF. In DNA, the CDR3 is TGTGCCTGGAGTGCGGGACTAGCGGGTAATAATGAGCAGTTCTTC.

This clonotype was counted at least ten times. The J gene is TRBJ2-2, the V gene TRBV2, with D possibly matching TRBD2 (5 bases). This CDR3 comprises 16 residues. CDR1 SNHLY and CDR2 FYNNEI come from the germline V gene. V was trimmed by 6 bases and J by 0 bases, leaving 14 bases between them. In nucleotides, the CDR3 is TGTGCCAGCAGCAGAGCGGCGACCTCGAACACCGGGGAGCTGTTTTTT. It codes for CASSRAATSNTGELFF. Drawing the rest from reference TRBV2 and TRBJ2-2, the complete variable domain is EPEVTQTPSHQVTQMGQEVILRCVPISNHLYFYWYRQILGQKVEFLVSFYNNEISEKSEIFDDQFSVERPDGSNFTLKIRSTKLEDSAMYFCASSRAATSNTGELFFGEGSRLTVL.

This clonotype was observed at least ten times. The V gene is TRBV7-9, the J gene TRBJ1-4; 7 bases match TRBD1. Trimming at V came to 4 bases and at J to 8 bases, leaving 7 bases not matched to a gene. The CDR3 runs to 14 residues. CDR1 is SEHNR and CDR2 is FQNEAQ in the germline V gene (reference sequence). CDR3 region: CASSSTGIREKLFF. CDR3 sequence (DNA): TGTGCCAGCAGCTCGACAGGGATTCGGGAAAAACTGTTTTTT.

The gene calls are TRBV15 and TRBJ2-7, with D tentatively TRBD2 (5 bases). V was shortened by 0 bases and J by 0 bases, with 9 bases between the two germline ends. The CDR3 is 15 residues long. CDR1 and CDR2 from the germline V gene are LNHNV and YYDKDF (reference sequence). CDR3 nucleotide sequence: TGTGCCACCAGCAGAGATGGGAGTAGCTCCTACGAGCAGTACTTC. Translation: CATSRDGSSSYEQYF. The full variable domain, its missing parts supplied by reference TRBV15 and TRBJ2-7, is DAMVIQNPRYQVTQFGKPVTLSCSQTLNHNVMYWYQQKSSQAPKLLFHYYDKDFNNEADTPDNFQSRRPNTSFCFLDIRSPGLGDTAMYLCATSRDGSSSYEQYFGPGTRLTVT.

This clonotype was seen many times. This chain connects TRBV5-1 to TRBJ1-1, with 9 bases lining up with TRBD1. This CDR3 is built from 15 residues. The trim removed 2 bases at V and 1 base at J, leaving 3 bases unmatched. Germline-derived CDR1 and CDR2 are SGHRS and YFSETQ. CDR3 sequence reads: CASSFGTGPNTEAFF. CDR3 DNA: TGCGCCAGCAGCTTCGGGACAGGGCCGAACACTGAAGCTTTCTTT. The entire variable domain, with the rest obtained from reference TRBV5-1 and TRBJ1-1, is as follows: KAGVTQTPRYLIKTRGQQVTLSCSPISGHRSVSWYQQTPGQGLQFLFEYFSETQRNKGNFPGRFSGRQFSNSRSEMNVSTLELGDSALYLCASSFGTGPNTEAFFGQGTRLTVV.

The sample holds a few counts of this clonotype. The chain combines TRBV30 with TRBJ2-3; 10 bases are shared with TRBD1. CDR1 is GTSNPN and CDR2 is SVGIG in the germline V gene (reference sequence). After removal of 2 bases from V and 5 bases from J, the junction contained 4 bases not matched to a gene. The CDR3 runs 14 residues. CDR3 protein: CAWSPGTGVDTQYF. CDR3 coding DNA: TGTGCCTGGAGTCCTGGGACAGGGGTAGATACGCAGTATTTT.

This clonotype was seen at least ten times. The rearrangement uses TRBV9 and TRBJ2-7, with TRBD2 matching over 9 bases. The CDR3 contains 16 residues. Germline V gene data show CDR1 as SGDLS and CDR2 as YYNGEE. V gave up 4 bases and J gave up 0 bases; unmatched junction bases: 8. The CDR3 nucleotides read TGTGCCAGCAGCATTTTAGCGGGGGCGAGCTCCTACGAGCAGTACTTC. Translation: CASSILAGASSYEQYF.